The text below deals with one T cell receptor (beta chain). This record belongs to a study of blood T cell repertoires in COVID-19. The overall study: There were acute and convalescent COVID-19 samples, and they came from the United States, Italy and Spain.

In assigning cohorts, the study relied on participant-reported clinical history. Trimming cost V 6 bases and J 15 bases; bases outside gene matches: 15. The length of the CDR3 is 14 residues. Germline loops: CDR1 MDHEN, CDR2 SYDVKM. Clones were sequenced by immunoSEQ multiplex PCR, and TCRdb holds only the in-frame ones, with some missing. The sample holds hundreds of thousands of clones, approximately 92% seen once. The chain couples TRBV28 to TRBJ2-1, with 9 bases fitting TRBD1. The clonotype comes from a man younger than 30 who had recovered from COVID-19. What was sequenced was PBMCs or T cells enriched from blood (not recorded which). The CDR3 is CASSTGQGSLGSFF. DNA for the CDR3: TGTGCCAGCAGCACTGGACAGGGGAGCTTAGGGTCGTTCTTC.